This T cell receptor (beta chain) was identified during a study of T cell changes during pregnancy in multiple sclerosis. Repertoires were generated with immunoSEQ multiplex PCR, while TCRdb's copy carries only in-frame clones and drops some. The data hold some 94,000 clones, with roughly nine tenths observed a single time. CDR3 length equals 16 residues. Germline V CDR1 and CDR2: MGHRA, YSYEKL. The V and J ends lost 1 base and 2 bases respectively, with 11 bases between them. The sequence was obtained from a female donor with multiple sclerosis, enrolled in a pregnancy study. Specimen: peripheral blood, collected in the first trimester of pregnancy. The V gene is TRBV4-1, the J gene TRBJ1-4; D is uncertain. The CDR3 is CASSQGEAATNEKLFF. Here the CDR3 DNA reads TGCGCCAGCAGCCAAGGGGAGGCGGCGACTAATGAAAAACTGTTTTTT.